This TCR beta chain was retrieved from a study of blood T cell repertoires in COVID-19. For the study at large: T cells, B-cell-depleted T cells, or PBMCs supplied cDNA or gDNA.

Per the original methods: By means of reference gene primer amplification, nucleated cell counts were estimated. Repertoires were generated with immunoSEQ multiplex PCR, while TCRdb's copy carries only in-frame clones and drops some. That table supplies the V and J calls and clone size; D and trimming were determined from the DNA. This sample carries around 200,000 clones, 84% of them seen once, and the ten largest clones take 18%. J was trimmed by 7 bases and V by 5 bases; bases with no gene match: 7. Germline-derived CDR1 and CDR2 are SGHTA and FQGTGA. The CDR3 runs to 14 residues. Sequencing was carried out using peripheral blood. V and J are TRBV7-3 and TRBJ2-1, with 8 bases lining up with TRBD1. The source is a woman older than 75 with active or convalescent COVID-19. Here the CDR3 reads CASSPDRARNEQFF. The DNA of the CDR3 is TGTGCCAGCAGCCCGGACAGGGCGAGGAATGAGCAGTTCTTC.